The entry below gives a single T cell receptor beta chain sequence along with its context. The antigen is unknown. The sample originates from a study of cytomegalovirus exposure and HLA in healthy donors. Study-wide findings and caveats: Despite most TCR sequences being rare, some public TCRs occurred in many donors.

The assay was immunoSEQ multiplex PCR, and TCRdb's table has in-frame clones only and misses some. The sample has approximately 270,000 clones, 90% seen once. The sequence derives from a woman aged 18-35 years in good health and CMV-seronegative. The sequencing sample was made of PBMCs.

The CDR3 region is CASSEDTGGPNGELFF. In nucleotides, the CDR3 is TGCGCCAGCAGTGAAGATACCGGGGGGCCGAACGGGGAGCTGTTTTTT. This sequence joins TRBV10-1 and TRBJ2-2; perhaps TRBD2 as D (7 bases). The CDR3 consists of 16 residues. The germline V gene has CDR1 WNHNN and CDR2 SYGVQD (reference sequence). V was pared by 3 bases and J by 7 bases, with 18 bases between.